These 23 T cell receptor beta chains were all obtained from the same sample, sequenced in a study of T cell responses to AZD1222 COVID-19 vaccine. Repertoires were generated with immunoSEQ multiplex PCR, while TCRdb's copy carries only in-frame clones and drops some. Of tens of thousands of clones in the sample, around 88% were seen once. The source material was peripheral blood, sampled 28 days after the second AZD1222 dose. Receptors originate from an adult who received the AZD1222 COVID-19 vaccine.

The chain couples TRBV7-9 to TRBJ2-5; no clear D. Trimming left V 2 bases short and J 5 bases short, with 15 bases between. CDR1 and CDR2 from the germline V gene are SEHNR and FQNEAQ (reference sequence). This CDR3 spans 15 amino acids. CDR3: CASSLSVRSRETQYF. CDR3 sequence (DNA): TGTGCCAGCAGCTTATCGGTCAGGTCGAGGGAGACCCAGTACTTC. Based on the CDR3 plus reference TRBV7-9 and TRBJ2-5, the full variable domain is DTGVSQNPRHKITKRGQNVTFRCDPISEHNRLYWYRQTLGQGPEFLTYFQNEAQLEKSRLLSDRFSAERPKGSFSTLEIQRTEQGDSAMYLCASSLSVRSRETQYFGPGTRLLVL.

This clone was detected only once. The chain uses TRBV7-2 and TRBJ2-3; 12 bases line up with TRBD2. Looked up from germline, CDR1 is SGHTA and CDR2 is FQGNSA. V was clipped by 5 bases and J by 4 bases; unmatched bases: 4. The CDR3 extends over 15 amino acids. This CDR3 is CASSPSGGAADTQYF. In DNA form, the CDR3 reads TGTGCCAGCAGCCCTAGCGGGGGGGCCGCAGATACGCAGTATTTT. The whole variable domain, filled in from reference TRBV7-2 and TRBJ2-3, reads GAGVSQSPSNKVTEKGKDVELRCDPISGHTALYWYRQSLGQGLEFLIYFQGNSAPDKSGLPSDRFSAERTGGSVSTLTIQRTQQEDSAVYLCASSPSGGAADTQYFGPGTRLTVL.

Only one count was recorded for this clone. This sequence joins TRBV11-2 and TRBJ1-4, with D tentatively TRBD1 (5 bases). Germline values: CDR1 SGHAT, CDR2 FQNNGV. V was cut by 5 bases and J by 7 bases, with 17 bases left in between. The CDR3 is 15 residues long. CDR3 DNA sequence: TGTGCCAGCAGCCTCCGGGGGGGGTTGGGTGAAAAACTGTTTTTT. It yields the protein CASSLRGGLGEKLFF.

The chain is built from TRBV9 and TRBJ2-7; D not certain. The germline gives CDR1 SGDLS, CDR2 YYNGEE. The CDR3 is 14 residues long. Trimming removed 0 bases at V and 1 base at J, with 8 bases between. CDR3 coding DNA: TGTGCCAGCAGCGTAGCAGTCTCTTCCTACGAGCAGTACTTC. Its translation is CASSVAVSSYEQYF.

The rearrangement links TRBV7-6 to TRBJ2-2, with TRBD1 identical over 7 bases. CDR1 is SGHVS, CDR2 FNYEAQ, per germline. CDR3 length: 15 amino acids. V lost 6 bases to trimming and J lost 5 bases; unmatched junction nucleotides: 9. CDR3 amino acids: CASSSRDSTTGELFF. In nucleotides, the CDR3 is TGTGCCAGCAGTTCCCGGGACAGCACAACCGGGGAGCTGTTTTTT.

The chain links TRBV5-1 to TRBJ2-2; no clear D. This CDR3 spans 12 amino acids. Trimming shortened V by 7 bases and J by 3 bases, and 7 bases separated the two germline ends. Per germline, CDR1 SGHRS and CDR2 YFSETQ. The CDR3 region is CASGVDTGELFF. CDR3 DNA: TGCGCCAGCGGGGTGGACACCGGGGAGCTGTTTTTT.

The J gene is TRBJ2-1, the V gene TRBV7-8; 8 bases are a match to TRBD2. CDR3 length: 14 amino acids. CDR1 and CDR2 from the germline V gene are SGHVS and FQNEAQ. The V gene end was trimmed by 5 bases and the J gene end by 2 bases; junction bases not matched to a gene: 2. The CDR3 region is CASSGGGTYNEQFF. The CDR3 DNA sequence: TGTGCCAGCAGCGGCGGGGGGACCTACAATGAGCAGTTCTTC.

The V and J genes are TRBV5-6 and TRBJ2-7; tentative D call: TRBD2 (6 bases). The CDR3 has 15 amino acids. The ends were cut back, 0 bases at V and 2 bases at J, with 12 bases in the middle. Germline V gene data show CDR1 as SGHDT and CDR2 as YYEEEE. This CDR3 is CASSLAGGSAYEQYF. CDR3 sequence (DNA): TGTGCCAGCAGCTTGGCCGGGGGTTCCGCCTACGAGCAGTACTTC.

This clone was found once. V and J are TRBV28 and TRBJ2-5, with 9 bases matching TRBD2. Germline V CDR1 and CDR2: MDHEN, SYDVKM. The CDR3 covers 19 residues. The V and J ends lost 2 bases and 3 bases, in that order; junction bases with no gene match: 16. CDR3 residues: CASSLRGRWVSGSEETQYF. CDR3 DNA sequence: TGTGCCAGCAGTTTACGGGGCCGATGGGTTAGCGGGAGCGAAGAGACCCAGTACTTC. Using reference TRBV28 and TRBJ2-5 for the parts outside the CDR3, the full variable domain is DVKVTQSSRYLVKRTGEKVFLECVQDMDHENMFWYRQDPGLGLRLIYFSYDVKMKEKGDIPEGYSVSREKKERFSLILESASTNQTSMYLCASSLRGRWVSGSEETQYFGPGTRLLVL.

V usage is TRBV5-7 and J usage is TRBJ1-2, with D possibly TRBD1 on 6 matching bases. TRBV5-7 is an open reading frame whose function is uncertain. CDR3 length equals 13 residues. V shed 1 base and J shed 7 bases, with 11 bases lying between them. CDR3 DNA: TGTGCCAGCAGCTTGTGCCAGGGGTGTGGCTACACCTTC. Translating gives CASSLCQGCGYTF.

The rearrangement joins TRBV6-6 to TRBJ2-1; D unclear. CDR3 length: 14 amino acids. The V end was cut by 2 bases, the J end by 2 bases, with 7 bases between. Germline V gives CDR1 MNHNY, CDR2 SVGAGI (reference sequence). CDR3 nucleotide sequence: TGTGCCAGCAGTTACGTGGCTGCCTACAATGAGCAGTTCTTC. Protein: CASSYVAAYNEQFF.

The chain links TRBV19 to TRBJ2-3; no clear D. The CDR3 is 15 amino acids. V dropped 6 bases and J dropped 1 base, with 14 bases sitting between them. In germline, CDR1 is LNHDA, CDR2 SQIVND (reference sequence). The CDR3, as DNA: TGTGCCAGTAGAAGGAAACCCGCAGGCACAGATACGCAGTATTTT. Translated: CASRRKPAGTDTQYF.

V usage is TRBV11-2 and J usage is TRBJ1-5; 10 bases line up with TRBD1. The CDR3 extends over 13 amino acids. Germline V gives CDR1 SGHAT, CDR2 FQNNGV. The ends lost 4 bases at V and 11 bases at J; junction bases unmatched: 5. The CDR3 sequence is CASSSGQGVTQHF. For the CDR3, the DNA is TGTGCCAGCAGCTCCGGACAGGGGGTGACCCAGCATTTT.

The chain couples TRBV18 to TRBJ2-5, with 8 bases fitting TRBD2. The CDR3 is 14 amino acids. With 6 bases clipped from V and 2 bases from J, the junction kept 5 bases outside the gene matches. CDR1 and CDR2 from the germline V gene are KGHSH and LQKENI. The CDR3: CASSPTSGQETQYF. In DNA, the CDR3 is TGTGCCAGCTCCCCTACTAGCGGACAAGAGACCCAGTACTTC.

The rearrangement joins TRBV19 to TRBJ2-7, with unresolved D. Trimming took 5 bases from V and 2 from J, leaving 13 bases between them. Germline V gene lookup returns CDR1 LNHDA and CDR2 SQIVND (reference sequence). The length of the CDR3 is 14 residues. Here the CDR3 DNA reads TGTGCCAGTAGTTGGGTGATCGGTCCCTACGAGCAGTACTTC. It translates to CASSWVIGPYEQYF.

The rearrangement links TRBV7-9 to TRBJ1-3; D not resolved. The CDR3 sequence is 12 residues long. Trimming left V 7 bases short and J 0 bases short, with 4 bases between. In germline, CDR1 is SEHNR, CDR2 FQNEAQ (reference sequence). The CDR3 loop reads CASTPSGNTIYF. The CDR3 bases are TGTGCCAGCACCCCCTCTGGAAACACCATATATTTT.

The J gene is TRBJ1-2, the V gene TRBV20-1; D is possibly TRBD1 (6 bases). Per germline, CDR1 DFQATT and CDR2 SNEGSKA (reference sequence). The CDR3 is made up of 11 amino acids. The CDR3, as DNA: TGCATGACACTCGGACAGCTTGGCTACACCTTC. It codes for CMTLGQLGYTF.

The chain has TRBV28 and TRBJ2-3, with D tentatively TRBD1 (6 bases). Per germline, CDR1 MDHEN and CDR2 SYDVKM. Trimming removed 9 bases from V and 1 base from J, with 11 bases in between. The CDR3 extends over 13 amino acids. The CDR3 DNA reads TGTGCCAGTAGACAGGTGGGCACAGATACGCAGTATTTT. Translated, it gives CASRQVGTDTQYF. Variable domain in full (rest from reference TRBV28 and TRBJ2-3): DVKVTQSSRYLVKRTGEKVFLECVQDMDHENMFWYRQDPGLGLRLIYFSYDVKMKEKGDIPEGYSVSREKKERFSLILESASTNQTSMYLCASRQVGTDTQYFGPGTRLTVL.

The CDR3 DNA follows: TGCAGTGCTAGTAAGGGTTCGGGAAACACCATATATTTT. Encoded protein: CSASKGSGNTIYF. The chain carries TRBV20-1 and TRBJ1-3, with D hard to call. The CDR3 covers 13 residues. Looked up from germline, CDR1 is DFQATT and CDR2 is SNEGSKA (reference sequence). V dropped 3 bases and J dropped 4 bases, with 10 bases sitting between them.

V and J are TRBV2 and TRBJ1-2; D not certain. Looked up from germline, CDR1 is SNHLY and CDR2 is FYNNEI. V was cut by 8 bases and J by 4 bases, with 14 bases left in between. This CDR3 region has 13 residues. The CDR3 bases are TGTGCCAGCGGTCAGGTACAGTCCTATGGCTACACCTTC. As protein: CASGQVQSYGYTF. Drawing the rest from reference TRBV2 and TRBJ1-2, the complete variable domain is EPEVTQTPSHQVTQMGQEVILRCVPISNHLYFYWYRQILGQKVEFLVSFYNNEISEKSEIFDDQFSVERPDGSNFTLKIRSTKLEDSAMYFCASGQVQSYGYTFGSGTRLTVV.

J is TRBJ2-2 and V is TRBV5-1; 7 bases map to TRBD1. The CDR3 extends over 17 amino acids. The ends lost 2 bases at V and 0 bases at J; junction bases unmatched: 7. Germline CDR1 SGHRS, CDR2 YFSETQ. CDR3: CASSFLGGGSNTGELFF. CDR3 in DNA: TGCGCCAGCAGCTTTTTAGGGGGCGGTTCGAACACCGGGGAGCTGTTTTTT.

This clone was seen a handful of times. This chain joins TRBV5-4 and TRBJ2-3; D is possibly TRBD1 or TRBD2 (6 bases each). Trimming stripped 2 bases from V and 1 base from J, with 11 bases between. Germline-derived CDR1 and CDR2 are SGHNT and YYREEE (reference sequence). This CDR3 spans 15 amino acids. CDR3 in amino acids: CASSFYREGTDTQYF. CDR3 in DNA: TGTGCCAGCAGCTTTTACAGGGAGGGCACAGATACGCAGTATTTT.

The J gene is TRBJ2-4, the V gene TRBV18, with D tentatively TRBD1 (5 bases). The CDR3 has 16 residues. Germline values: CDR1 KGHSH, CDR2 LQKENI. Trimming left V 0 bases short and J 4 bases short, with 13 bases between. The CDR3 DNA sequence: TGTGCCAGCTCACCACCAAATGGACATAGAAAAAACATTCAGTACTTC. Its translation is CASSPPNGHRKNIQYF. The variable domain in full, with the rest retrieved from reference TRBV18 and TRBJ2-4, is NAGVMQNPRHLVRRRGQEARLRCSPMKGHSHVYWYRQLPEEGLKFMVYLQKENIIDESGMPKERFSAEFPKEGPSILRIQQVVRGDSAAYFCASSPPNGHRKNIQYFGAGTRLSVL.